This paragraph reports one T cell receptor (beta chain). This record belongs to a study of blood T cell repertoires in COVID-19. In the study overall: Collection of acute and convalescent COVID-19 samples took place in the United States, Italy and Spain. The cDNA or gDNA used as material had been derived from T cells, B-cell-depleted T cells, or PBMCs.

Authors' processing steps: Amplified reference gene primers provided the basis for estimating nucleated cell counts. The table came from immunoSEQ multiplex PCR; TCRdb's copy has only in-frame clones and leaves some out. V and J calls plus clone size are reproduced from that table; the DNA served to infer D and trimming. Of some 250,000 clones listed, over 65% are singletons. The CDR3 consists of 14 residues. The germline V gene has CDR1 SQVTM and CDR2 ANQGSEA. The TCR sequence derives from an elderly woman with acute or convalescent COVID-19. The chain links TRBV29-1 to TRBJ1-1; no firm D call. Source material: peripheral blood. CDR3 amino acids: CSSGGAAMNTEAFF. The CDR3 nucleotides are TGCAGTTCAGGAGGAGCGGCGATGAACACTGAAGCTTTCTTT.